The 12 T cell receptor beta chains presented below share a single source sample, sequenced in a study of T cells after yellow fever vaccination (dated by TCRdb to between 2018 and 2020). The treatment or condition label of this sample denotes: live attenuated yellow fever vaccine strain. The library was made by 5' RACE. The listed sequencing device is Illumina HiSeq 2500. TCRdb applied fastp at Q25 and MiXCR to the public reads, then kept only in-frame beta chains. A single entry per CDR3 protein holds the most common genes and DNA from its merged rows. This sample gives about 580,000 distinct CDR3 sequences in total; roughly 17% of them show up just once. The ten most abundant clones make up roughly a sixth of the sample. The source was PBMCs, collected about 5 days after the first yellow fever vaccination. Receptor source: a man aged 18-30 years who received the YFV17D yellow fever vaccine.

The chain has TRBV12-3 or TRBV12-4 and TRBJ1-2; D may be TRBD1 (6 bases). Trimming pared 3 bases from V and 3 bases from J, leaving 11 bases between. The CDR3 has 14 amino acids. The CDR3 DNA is TGTGCCAGCAGTTTCGGGGGCTTGGACTATGGCTACACCTTC. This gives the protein CASSFGGLDYGYTF.

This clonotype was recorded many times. CDR3 amino acids: CASSARAGGLEQYF. DNA of the CDR3: TGTGCCAGCAGTGCTCGGGCAGGGGGCCTCGAGCAGTACTTC. V is TRBV2 and J is TRBJ2-7; 8 nucleotides agree with TRBD1. CDR1 is SNHLY and CDR2 is FYNNEI in the germline V gene. The CDR3 has 14 amino acids. V shed 4 bases, J shed 6 bases, and the junction held 8 bases outside the gene matches. The full variable domain, its missing parts supplied by reference TRBV2 and TRBJ2-7, is EPEVTQTPSHQVTQMGQEVILRCVPISNHLYFYWYRQILGQKVEFLVSFYNNEISEKSEIFDDQFSVERPDGSNFTLKIRSTKLEDSAMYFCASSARAGGLEQYFGPGTRLTVT.

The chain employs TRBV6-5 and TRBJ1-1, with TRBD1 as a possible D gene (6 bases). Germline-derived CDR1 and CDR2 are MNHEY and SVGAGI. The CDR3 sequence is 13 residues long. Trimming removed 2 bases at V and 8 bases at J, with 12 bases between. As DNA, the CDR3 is TGTGCCAGCAGTTACGGTACAGGGCAGGAAGCTTTCTTT. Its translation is CASSYGTGQEAFF.

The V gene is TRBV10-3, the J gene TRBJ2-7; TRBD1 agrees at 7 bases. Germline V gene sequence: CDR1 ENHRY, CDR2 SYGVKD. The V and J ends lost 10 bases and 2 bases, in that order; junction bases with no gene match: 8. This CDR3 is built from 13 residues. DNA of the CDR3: TGTGCCACGCAGGACAGGATCACCTACGAGCAGTACTTC. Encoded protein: CATQDRITYEQYF.

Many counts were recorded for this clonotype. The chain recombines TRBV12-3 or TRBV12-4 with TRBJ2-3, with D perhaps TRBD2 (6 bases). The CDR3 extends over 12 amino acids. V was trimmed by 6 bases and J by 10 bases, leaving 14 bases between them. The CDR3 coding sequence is TGTGCCAGCAGAATAGGGAGGTTGGCGCAGTATTTT. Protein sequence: CASRIGRLAQYF.

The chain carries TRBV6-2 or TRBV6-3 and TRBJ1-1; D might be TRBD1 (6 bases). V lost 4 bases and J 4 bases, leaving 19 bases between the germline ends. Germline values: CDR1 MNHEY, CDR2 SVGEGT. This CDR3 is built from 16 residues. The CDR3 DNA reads TGTGCCAGCAGTTTAGCCCAGGGGCGGTTGACCACTGAAGCTTTCTTT. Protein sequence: CASSLAQGRLTTEAFF.

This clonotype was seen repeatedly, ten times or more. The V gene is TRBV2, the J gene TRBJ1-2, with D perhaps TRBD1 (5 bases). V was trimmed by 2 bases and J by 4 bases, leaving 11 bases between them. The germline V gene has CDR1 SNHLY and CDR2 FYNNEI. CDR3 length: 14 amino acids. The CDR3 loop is CASSEQGGAYGYTF. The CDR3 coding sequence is TGTGCCAGCAGTGAACAGGGAGGAGCCTATGGCTACACCTTC.

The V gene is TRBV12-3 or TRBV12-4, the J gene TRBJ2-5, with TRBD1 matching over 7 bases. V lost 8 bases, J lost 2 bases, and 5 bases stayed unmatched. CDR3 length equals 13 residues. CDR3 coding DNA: TGTGCCAGCCAGGGGACAGTACAAGAGACCCAGTACTTC. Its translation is CASQGTVQETQYF.

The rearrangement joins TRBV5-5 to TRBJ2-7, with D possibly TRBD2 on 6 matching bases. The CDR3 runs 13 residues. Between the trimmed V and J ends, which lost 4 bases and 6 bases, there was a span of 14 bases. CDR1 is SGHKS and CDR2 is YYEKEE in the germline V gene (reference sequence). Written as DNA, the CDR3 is TGTGCCAGCAGCACCCGCATGGGGGGCGAGCAGTACGTC. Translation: CASSTRMGGEQYV.

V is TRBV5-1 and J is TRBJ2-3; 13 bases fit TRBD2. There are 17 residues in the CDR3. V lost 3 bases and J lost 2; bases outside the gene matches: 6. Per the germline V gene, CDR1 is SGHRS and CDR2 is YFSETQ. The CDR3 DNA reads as TGCGCCAGCAGCTCCGGAGGGACTAGCGGGGCCACAGATACGCAGTATTTT. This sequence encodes CASSSGGTSGATDTQYF.

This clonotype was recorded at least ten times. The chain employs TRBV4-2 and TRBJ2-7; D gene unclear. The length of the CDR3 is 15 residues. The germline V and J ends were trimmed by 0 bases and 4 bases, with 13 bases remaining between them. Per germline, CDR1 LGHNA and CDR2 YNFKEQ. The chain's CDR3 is CASSQDLPTPYEQYF. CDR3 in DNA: TGTGCCAGCAGCCAAGACCTTCCGACACCTTACGAGCAGTACTTC.

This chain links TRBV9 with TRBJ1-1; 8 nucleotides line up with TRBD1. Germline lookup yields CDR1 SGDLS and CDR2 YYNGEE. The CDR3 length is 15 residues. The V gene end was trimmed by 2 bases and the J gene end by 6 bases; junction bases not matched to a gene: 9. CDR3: CASSVIGQGGSEAFF. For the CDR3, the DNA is TGTGCCAGCAGCGTCATCGGACAGGGCGGCTCTGAAGCTTTCTTT.